This T cell receptor (beta chain) was obtained from a study of early T cells in non-severe SARS-CoV-2 infection. Study-level information: Unsorted whole blood bulk RNA was sequenced, with unpaired chains. Study-level findings and limits: Anti-spike CD8 responses were favored in VDJdb matching, and private and CD4 specificities were missed.

From germline, CDR1 is SGHVT and CDR2 SQSDAQ. Losses at the gene ends were 8 bases for V and 5 bases for J; bases not matched to a gene: 14. This CDR3 is built from 15 residues. This clonotype showed up many times. Antigen specificity is unknown. In the library, individual cDNA molecules carried attached unique molecular identifiers. MiXCR, run by TCRdb on the 5' RACE reads, gives a single entry per CDR3 protein. The sample lists 70,000 to 80,000 distinct CDR3 sequences; over 10% were seen once. Specimen: whole blood, collected at baseline. The source of this sequence is an adult who was a healthcare worker with PCR-confirmed SARS-CoV-2 infection or an uninfected control (not recorded which). The chain recombines TRBV7-4 with TRBJ2-7, with 8 bases that match TRBD2. In nucleotides, the CDR3 is TGTGCCAGCCCCGTCGGACGGGGGGGCCGCGACGAGCAGTACTTC. Translation gives CASPVGRGGRDEQYF.